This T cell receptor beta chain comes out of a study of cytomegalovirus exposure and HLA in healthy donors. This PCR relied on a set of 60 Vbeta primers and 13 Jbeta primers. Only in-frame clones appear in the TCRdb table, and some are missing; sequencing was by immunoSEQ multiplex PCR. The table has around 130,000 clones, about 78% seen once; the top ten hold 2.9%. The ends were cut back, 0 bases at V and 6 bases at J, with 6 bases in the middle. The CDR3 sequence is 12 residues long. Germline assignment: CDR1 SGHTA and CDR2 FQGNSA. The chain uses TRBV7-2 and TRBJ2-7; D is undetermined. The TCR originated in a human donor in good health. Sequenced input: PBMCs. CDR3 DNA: TGTGCCAGCAGCTTAGCGAGTACCGAGCAGTACTTC. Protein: CASSLASTEQYF.